The present T cell receptor (beta chain) was sequenced within a study of cytomegalovirus exposure and HLA in healthy donors. Study-wide results and limits: The presence/absence work took it that sequencing depth was about the same across donors. Analysis was performed later, and it showed HLA-associated TCR beta chains to be more clonally expanded than equally common others. Most subjects had HLA-A and HLA-B alleles reportedly predicted accurately by TCR beta sequences. The study flagged some 170 TCR beta chains as cytomegalovirus-associated.

Both 60 Vbeta primers and 13 Jbeta primers went into the PCR. Profiling relied on immunoSEQ multiplex PCR, and the TCRdb table lists in-frame clones only, not all of them. The top ten clones hold 6.1% of a sample with about 110,000 clones, around 80% of them seen once. As to this clone: Its target is not known.

Trimming took 5 bases from V and 0 from J, leaving 17 bases between them. The CDR3 has 17 residues. CDR1 and CDR2 from the germline V gene are SGHTA and FQGNSA. Sequenced: PBMCs. This TCR derives from a woman aged 45-59 years in good health and CMV-seropositive. The V call is TRBV7-2, the J call TRBJ1-3, with unresolved D. CDR3 protein: CASSPRRGPHSGNTIYF. Here the CDR3 DNA reads TGTGCCAGCAGCCCCAGGCGGGGTCCCCACTCTGGAAACACCATATATTTT.